This T cell receptor (beta chain) stems from a study of tumor and adjacent non-tumor tissue in lung cancer. Across the whole study: Patients were aged about 31 to 85, 10 men and about 5 women, stage I to III. Overall study findings and caveats: In normal lung, the top 100 clones were significantly more dominant than in tumor. Significantly higher TCR diversity was found in tumor than normal lung. Higher tumor TCR diversity was associated with shorter survival.

Germline CDR1 SQVTM, CDR2 ANQGSEA. CDR3 size: 16 residues. TCRbeta libraries were built with three rounds of nested PCR, modified from ARM-PCR. From the multiplex PCR reads, TCRdb called clonotypes with MiXCR, one entry per CDR3 protein. Of about 98,000 distinct CDR3 sequences in the sample, less than 85% were seen once. Points on this clonotype: Its antigen is not identified.

The template was RNA from unsorted bulk tissue. More than 3 cm separated this lung sample from the edge of the tumor. This sequence was found in a man between 60 and 70 years old with small cell lung cancer. Sequencing used distant non-tumor lung tissue. The V and J genes are TRBV29-1 and TRBJ2-1; 14 nucleotides match TRBD2. The CDR3 loop is CIVATTSGRAGNEQFF. The CDR3 DNA follows: TGCATTGTCGCTACGACTAGCGGGAGGGCAGGGAATGAGCAGTTCTTC.